A selection of T cell receptor beta chains follows, all from one sample in a study of blood T cell repertoires in COVID-19. Sequenced by immunoSEQ multiplex PCR; TCRdb stores in-frame clones only, minus some. The profile shows tens of thousands of clones, under 90% of them singletons. The sequenced sample consisted of peripheral blood. The receptors shown here come from a woman aged 80 or older with acute or convalescent COVID-19. Each CDR3 is given with its conserved first and last residue. The D gene is left open where the match is weak. Only some rows state a clone size, as once, few, many or a class for expanded clones.

. | . | TRBJ1-6 | TRBV3-1/TRBV3-2 | TGTGCCAGCAGCCAAGGTGGGGCGTCCGGGTGGTCCTATAATTCACCCCTCCACTTT | CASSQGGASGWSYNSPLHF
. | TRBD1 | TRBJ2-1 | TRBV7-2 | TGTGCCAGCACCGACAGGGGGCTCTACAATGAGCAGTTCTTC | CASTDRGLYNEQFF
once | . | TRBJ2-1 | TRBV5-1 | TGCGCCAGCAGTCCGGGGGTAGCTGGCAATGAGCAGTTCTTC | CASSPGVAGNEQFF
. | . | TRBJ1-2 | TRBV7-2 | TGTGCCAGCAGCTTAGATCGGGGGGATGGCTACACCTTC | CASSLDRGDGYTF
. | TRBD1 | TRBJ1-2 | TRBV7-8 | TGTGCCAGCAGCCCTGGACAGGCCAACTTTAACTATGGCTACACCTTC | CASSPGQANFNYGYTF
. | . | TRBJ2-7 | TRBV5-1 | TGCGCCAGCAGCCCGGAGGGCCTCTACGAGCAGTACTTC | CASSPEGLYEQYF
. | . | TRBJ1-1 | TRBV24-1 | TGTGCCACCAGTGATTTGTTTGGGAGGGCTTTCTTT | CATSDLFGRAFF
. | TRBD2 | TRBJ2-1 | TRBV11-2 | TGTGCCAGCAGCCCGTATAGCGGGGCCCACAATGAGCAGTTCTTC | CASSPYSGAHNEQFF
. | . | TRBJ1-1 | TRBV24-1 | TGTGCCACCAGTGATTTGGCTAGGCGAGGGCACATGAACACTGAAGCTTTCTTT | CATSDLARRGHMNTEAFF
few | . | TRBJ1-1 | TRBV9 | TGTGCCAGCAGTAAACTGGTGGGCGCTGAAGCTTTCTTT | CASSKLVGAEAFF
. | . | TRBJ1-4 | TRBV9 | TGTGCCAGCAGCGCGAGGGATTTCGGGGCTAATGAAAAACTGTTTTTT | CASSARDFGANEKLFF
. | . | TRBJ2-1 | TRBV2 | TGTGCCAGCAGGTTAACACAGGGAAATGAGCAGTTCTTC | CASRLTQGNEQFF
. | . | TRBJ2-5 | TRBV4-3 | TGCGCCAGCAGCCAAAATAGAGCGGAGACCCAGTACTTC | CASSQNRAETQYF
. | . | TRBJ1-1 | TRBV6-5 | TGTGCCAGCAGTTCCGCCGGGTTGAACACTGAAGCTTTCTTT | CASSSAGLNTEAFF
once | TRBD1 | TRBJ1-5 | TRBV7-2 | TGTGCCAGCAGCATTTCCGGGACAGGAATTAATCAGCCCCAGCATTTT | CASSISGTGINQPQHF
. | . | TRBJ2-4 | TRBV30 | TGTGCCTGGAACCGAGGGCCGAACATTCAGTACTTC | CAWNRGPNIQYF
. | . | TRBJ2-7 | TRBV3-1/TRBV3-2 | TGTGCCAGCAGCCAAGACCTCGGACATATATACGAGCAGTACTTC | CASSQDLGHIYEQYF
. | . | TRBJ1-4 | TRBV7-9 | TGTGCCAGCAGCCCCCGGGGAGGGGGATCAACTAATGAAAAACTGTTTTTT | CASSPRGGGSTNEKLFF
. | . | TRBJ1-1 | TRBV6-5 | TGTGCCAGCAGACGTTCCGGGAGGGGCGCTGAAGCTTTCTTT | CASRRSGRGAEAFF
. | TRBD2 | TRBJ2-1 | TRBV7-9 | TGTGCCAGCAGCACCATAGCGGGGAGCTCCTACAATGAGCAGTTCTTC | CASSTIAGSSYNEQFF
. | TRBD1 | TRBJ1-5 | TRBV30 | TGTGCCTGGAGTCCACGTGGGACAGGGCGCAATCAGCCCCAGCATTTT | CAWSPRGTGRNQPQHF
few | TRBD1 | TRBJ1-1 | TRBV4-1 | TGCGCCAGCAGCCACAGGGGGCTGAGCACTGAAGCTTTCTTT | CASSHRGLSTEAFF
. | TRBD1 | TRBJ2-3 | TRBV5-1 | TGCGCCAGCAGCTTGGACCGGACAGGAAGGCTTACAGATACGCAGTATTTT | CASSLDRTGRLTDTQYF
. | TRBD2 | TRBJ2-5 | TRBV25-1 | TGTGCCAGCAGTGATCCGGGGGGGCAAGAGACCCAGTACTTC | CASSDPGGQETQYF
. | TRBD1 | TRBJ2-3 | TRBV5-1 | TGCGCCAGCAGCCCCGGGACAGGGGGAGCGGATACGCAGTATTTT | CASSPGTGGADTQYF
once | . | TRBJ2-2 | TRBV18 | TGTGCCAGCTCACCGGGCGGGGTCGGGGAGCTGTTTTTT | CASSPGGVGELFF
. | TRBD2 | TRBJ2-7 | TRBV4-1 | TGCGCCAGCAGCCAAGCAGGTGCGGGGGGAAGCGAGCAGTACTTC | CASSQAGAGGSEQYF
. | . | TRBJ2-7 | TRBV3-1/TRBV3-2 | TGTGCCAGCAGCCCGACTGGGGCGCGGGGTTACGAGCAGTACTTC | CASSPTGARGYEQYF
. | . | TRBJ1-1 | TRBV30 | TGTGCCTGGAGTGTGGATGGCAGGAAAAACACTGAAGCTTTCTTT | CAWSVDGRKNTEAFF
once | . | TRBJ2-7 | TRBV7-2 | TGTGCCAGCAGCTTTCCTAGGTACGAGCAGTACTTC | CASSFPRYEQYF
. | TRBD1 | TRBJ1-1 | TRBV27 | TGTGCCAGCCTGAGGACAGGGGGAACTGAAGCTTTCTTT | CASLRTGGTEAFF
. | TRBD1 | TRBJ1-2 | TRBV6-5 | TGTGCCAGCAGTTACTCCCGGACAGGGGGGAGCTATGGCTACACCTTC | CASSYSRTGGSYGYTF
. | . | TRBJ1-2 | TRBV18 | TGTGCCAGCTCCCCGCAAACGGAAATCGGGTACACCTTC | CASSPQTEIGYTF
. | . | TRBJ1-5 | TRBV30 | TGTGCCTGGGGGCAGTATAGCAATCAGCCCCAGCATTTT | CAWGQYSNQPQHF
. | TRBD2 | TRBJ2-1 | TRBV30 | TGTGCCTGGAGCGGCCATAGCGGGAGACTCAACAATGAGCAGTTCTTC | CAWSGHSGRLNNEQFF
. | . | TRBJ1-5 | TRBV5-1 | TGCGCCAGCAGCTTGGCGGGGGACCCGAATCAGCCCCAGCATTTT | CASSLAGDPNQPQHF
. | . | TRBJ1-1 | TRBV5-1 | TGCGCCAGCAGGTTCGAGGGAGCTTTCTTT | CASRFEGAFF
once | . | TRBJ1-4 | TRBV7-8 | TGTGCCAGCAGCCCGCAGGGGAATGGGGATGAAAAACTGTTTTTT | CASSPQGNGDEKLFF
. | . | TRBJ1-2 | TRBV6-1 | TGTGCCAGCAGTGAAGCCCTCTATGGCTACACCTTC | CASSEALYGYTF
. | . | TRBJ1-6 | TRBV30 | TGTGCCTGGACCAGGGAACAGGGTAATTCACCCCTCCACTTT | CAWTREQGNSPLHF
. | . | TRBJ2-7 | TRBV10-1 | TGCGCCAGCAGGCCTAACAGCGGTTCCTACGAGCAGTACTTC | CASRPNSGSYEQYF
. | TRBD2 | TRBJ2-1 | TRBV12-5 | TGTGCTAGTGGTTTAGGTGGGACTAGCGGGGGGCCCGACAATGAGCAGTTCTTC | CASGLGGTSGGPDNEQFF
. | . | TRBJ1-6 | TRBV27 | TGTGCCAGCAGTTACGGGGGGTCCTATAATTCACCCCTCCACTTT | CASSYGGSYNSPLHF
. | TRBD2 | TRBJ2-1 | TRBV27 | TGTGCCAGCACGTTAGCGGGATCGCCTACGGAGCAGTTCTTC | CASTLAGSPTEQFF
few | . | TRBJ1-1 | TRBV9 | TGTGCCAGCAGCCCAGGAGGGCGCAAGGGTGGAGCTTTCTTT | CASSPGGRKGGAFF
. | . | TRBJ2-1 | TRBV6-5 | TGTGCCAGCAGTTACTCGGCCCGGGAAACGCAGTTCTTC | CASSYSARETQFF
. | TRBD2 | TRBJ2-7 | TRBV10-3 | TGTGCCACGTACGCCGGACTAGCGGGCTTCGAGCAGTACTTC | CATYAGLAGFEQYF
. | . | TRBJ1-5 | TRBV6-5 | TGTGCCAGCAGTTACTCAGGTTCAGGTGGCAATCAGCCCCAGCATTTT | CASSYSGSGGNQPQHF
. | . | TRBJ1-4 | TRBV18 | TGTGCCAGCTATTCGGTCGGGGAAAAACTGTTTTTT | CASYSVGEKLFF
. | . | TRBJ2-7 | TRBV5-5 | TGTGCCAGCAGGTCTTCGACTCGCGGTGAGGAGTACTTC | CASRSSTRGEEYF
. | . | TRBJ1-5 | TRBV6-5 | TGTGCCAGCAGTTACACCCTAAATCAGCCCCAGCATTTT | CASSYTLNQPQHF
. | TRBD2 | TRBJ2-5 | TRBV3-1/TRBV3-2 | TGTGCCAGCAGCCTCCAAGCGGGGGGGAACCAAGAGACCCAGTACTTC | CASSLQAGGNQETQYF
. | . | TRBJ1-1 | TRBV12-3/TRBV12-4 | TGTGCCAGCAGGGTATTGGACAATGAAGCTTTCTTT | CASRVLDNEAFF
few | . | TRBJ2-5 | TRBV2 | TGTGCCAGCAGTCCCGGCCAGTACTTC | CASSPGQYF
. | TRBD2 | TRBJ2-7 | TRBV19 | TGTGCCAGTAGTATGGGTCTAGCGGACGAGCAGTACTTC | CASSMGLADEQYF
. | TRBD1 | TRBJ2-7 | TRBV5-1 | TGCGCCAGCAGCTGGGGACAGGGGGGGTACGAGCAGTACTTC | CASSWGQGGYEQYF
. | TRBD2 | TRBJ2-7 | TRBV19 | TGTGCCAGTTCTCGACTAGCGGGAGGATACGAGCAGTACTTC | CASSRLAGGYEQYF
. | . | TRBJ1-1 | TRBV27 | TGTGCCAGCAGTTTAGGGGGGGGGCGTCTGTGGACTGAAGCTTTCTTT | CASSLGGGRLWTEAFF
. | . | TRBJ2-7 | TRBV9 | TGTGCCAGCAGCGTAGCTAGCGGAGGGGGGTACGAGCAGTACTTC | CASSVASGGGYEQYF